This T cell receptor beta chain was sequenced during a study of blood T cell repertoires in COVID-19. Study-level background: In each case, the material was cDNA or gDNA derived from T cells, B-cell-depleted T cells, or PBMCs.

Germline assignment: CDR1 SGHKS and CDR2 YYEKEE (reference sequence). Trimming cost V 6 bases and J 5 bases; bases outside gene matches: 7. This CDR3 has 13 amino acids. Everyone who took part was about 18 to 90 years old, and they came from some 23 US areas. Each recovered donor of Cohort 3 presented with two negative PCRs, clearance, or symptom resolution. Clones were read by immunoSEQ multiplex PCR, and TCRdb kept only the in-frame ones, dropping some. The data hold roughly 260,000 clones, with 75% to 90% observed a single time. The sequencing sample was made of PBMCs or T cells enriched from blood (not recorded which). The sequence was obtained from a woman between 50 and 59 years old who had recovered from COVID-19. The rearrangement uses TRBV5-5 and TRBJ1-1; the match to TRBD1 covers 7 bases. The CDR3 DNA is TGTGCCAGCACCCAGATGACAGGGACTGAAGCTTTCTTT. It codes for CASTQMTGTEAFF.